This TCR beta chain comes out of a study of blood T cell repertoires in COVID-19. Across the study: Whether acute or convalescent, the COVID-19 samples came from the United States, Italy and Spain.

Using immunoSEQ multiplex PCR, the repertoire was profiled, and TCRdb retains in-frame clones only, with some absent. Counted here are some 290,000 clones, roughly 90% occurring once; the ten biggest clones make up under 3.5%. Trimming stripped 1 base from V and 8 bases from J, with 8 bases between. Germline CDR1 GTSNPN, CDR2 SVGIG (reference sequence). The CDR3 is 12 amino acids. The Seattle patients, enrolled during active infection, were followed longitudinally. The sample was peripheral blood. This sequence joins TRBV30 and TRBJ1-4; no reliable D call. The clonotype was recovered from a woman aged 25 to 45 with COVID-19, enrolled during active disease. CDR3 sequence: CAWSADYEKLFF. The DNA for the CDR3 is TGTGCCTGGAGTGCGGACTACGAAAAACTGTTTTTT.